The 14 T cell receptor beta chains presented below share a single source sample, sequenced in a study of blood T cell repertoires in COVID-19. Data came from immunoSEQ multiplex PCR; TCRdb stores just in-frame clones and leaves some out. The data contain fewer than 130,000 clones, 80% to 90% of them singletons. What was sequenced was peripheral blood. Receptors were obtained from a woman aged 55-70 years with acute or convalescent COVID-19.

The gene calls are TRBV7-8 and TRBJ2-1; 14 bases fit TRBD2. The germline V gene encodes CDR1 SGHVS and CDR2 FQNEAQ. V trimming: 8 bases; J trimming: 7 bases; junction bases outside the gene matches: 13. There are 17 residues in the CDR3. The CDR3 nucleotides are TGTGCCAGCCTCAAGGGGCTGACTAGCGGGGGGGCTAATGAGCAGTTCTTC. Translating it yields CASLKGLTSGGANEQFF.

The CDR3 reads CASSLDRGWFQPQHF. The CDR3 nucleotides are TGTGCCAGCAGTCTCGACAGGGGTTGGTTTCAGCCCCAGCATTTT. V usage is TRBV28 and J usage is TRBJ1-5; the match to TRBD1 covers 8 bases. Germline V gene sequence: CDR1 MDHEN, CDR2 SYDVKM. Trimming cost V 5 bases and J 6 bases; bases outside gene matches: 9. CDR3 length: 15 residues. The full variable domain, in which reference TRBV28 and TRBJ1-5 provide the parts outside the CDR3, is DVKVTQSSRYLVKRTGEKVFLECVQDMDHENMFWYRQDPGLGLRLIYFSYDVKMKEKGDIPEGYSVSREKKERFSLILESASTNQTSMYLCASSLDRGWFQPQHFGDGTRLSIL.

This clone was detected once. The rearrangement links TRBV3-1 (or the pseudogene TRBV3-2) to TRBJ1-1; no firm D call. The V gene lost 2 bases and the J gene lost 5 bases, with 9 bases spanning the gap. This CDR3 is built from 13 residues. Germline CDR1 and CDR2: LGHDT and YNNKEL (reference sequence). The CDR3 nucleotides are TGTGCCAGCAGCCAATGGGCGGGGACTGAAGCTTTCTTT. This encodes CASSQWAGTEAFF.

The rearrangement joins TRBV28 to TRBJ2-7; maybe TRBD2 (6 bases). Germline V gene sequence: CDR1 MDHEN, CDR2 SYDVKM. Trimming pared 7 bases from V and 4 bases from J, leaving 20 bases between. The CDR3 has 15 residues. The CDR3 here is CASTPGEVGGYEQYF. In DNA form, the CDR3 reads TGTGCCAGCACCCCGGGTGAGGTTGGAGGGTACGAGCAGTACTTC.

J is TRBJ2-2 and V is TRBV5-1, with D perhaps matching TRBD2 (5 bases). V was clipped by 3 bases and J by 1 base, with 10 bases between them. Per the germline V gene, CDR1 is SGHRS and CDR2 is YFSETQ. The CDR3 covers 15 residues. CDR3: CASSSTGKNTGELFF. DNA for the CDR3: TGCGCCAGCAGCTCAACCGGGAAGAACACCGGGGAGCTGTTTTTT.

V and J are TRBV24-1 and TRBJ1-1; possible D gene TRBD1, 6 bases. The V end was cut by 3 bases, the J end by 5 bases, with 12 bases between. CDR1 is KGHDR, CDR2 SFDVKD, per germline. CDR3 length: 14 residues. DNA for the CDR3: TGTGCCACCAGTGATCCAGGGGTAGGTACTGAAGCTTTCTTT. Protein: CATSDPGVGTEAFF.

This clone turned up a few times. The genes are TRBV10-3 and TRBJ2-7; 7 bases line up with TRBD1. CDR1 is ENHRY and CDR2 is SYGVKD in the germline V gene. After removal of 3 bases from V and 0 bases from J, the junction contained 2 bases not matched to a gene. This CDR3 region has 14 residues. In DNA, the CDR3 is TGTGCCATCAGTGAACAGGGGAGCTCCTACGAGCAGTACTTC. Amino acids: CAISEQGSSYEQYF.

The V and J genes are TRBV5-6 and TRBJ1-1, with a weak D call TRBD1 (6 bases). Germline values: CDR1 SGHDT, CDR2 YYEEEE. Trimming stripped 3 bases from V and 0 bases from J, with 15 bases between. This CDR3 region has 16 residues. The CDR3 DNA sequence: TGTGCCAGCAGCTCGAACCAGGGGACCATGAACACTGAAGCTTTCTTT. Protein product: CASSSNQGTMNTEAFF.

V usage is TRBV7-2 and J usage is TRBJ2-3, with unresolved D. Trimming left V 5 bases short and J 0 bases short, with 12 bases between. This CDR3 comprises 15 residues. CDR1 is SGHTA, CDR2 FQGNSA, per germline. The CDR3: CASSPHRESTDTQYF. The CDR3 coding sequence is TGTGCCAGCAGCCCGCACAGAGAAAGCACAGATACGCAGTATTTT.

The chain is built from TRBV30 and TRBJ1-3; no firm D call. Germline assignment: CDR1 GTSNPN and CDR2 SVGIG (reference sequence). The CDR3 contains 15 residues. Trimming removed 0 bases from V and 3 bases from J, with 12 bases in between. In DNA form, the CDR3 reads TGTGCCTGGAGTGTAGATCTTGGGCTTGGAAACACCATATATTTT. As protein: CAWSVDLGLGNTIYF.

This clone was seen more than once but under ten times. The gene calls are TRBV5-1 and TRBJ1-1; 8 bases fit TRBD1. Germline CDR1 is SGHRS and CDR2 is YFSETQ. Trimming at V came to 6 bases and at J to 3 bases, leaving 4 bases not matched to a gene. This CDR3 spans 13 amino acids. CDR3 protein: CASKDRDDTEAFF. The CDR3, as DNA: TGCGCCAGCAAGGACAGGGACGACACTGAAGCTTTCTTT.

In its sample, this clone was seen a few times. The genes are TRBV3-1 (or the pseudogene TRBV3-2) and TRBJ2-3, with a tentative D call TRBD2 (5 bases). Germline loops: CDR1 LGHDT, CDR2 YNNKEL (reference sequence). Trimming removed 1 base from V and 0 bases from J, with 8 bases in between. There are 15 residues in the CDR3. CDR3 sequence: CASSQVPGSTDTQYF. The CDR3, as DNA: TGTGCCAGCAGCCAAGTGCCGGGGAGCACAGATACGCAGTATTTT.

The CDR3 loop reads CASSSGLAVYNEQFF. The CDR3 DNA reads as TGTGCCAGCAGCTCGGGACTAGCGGTCTACAATGAGCAGTTCTTC. The chain is built from TRBV11-2 and TRBJ2-1; TRBD2 matches at 11 bases. Trimming took 4 bases from V and 3 from J; bases not matched to a gene: 2. CDR3 size: 15 residues. Germline lookup yields CDR1 SGHAT and CDR2 FQNNGV.

This clone was detected once. The chain employs TRBV12-3 or TRBV12-4 and TRBJ1-6; the D is unclear. V gave up 4 bases and J gave up 9 bases, with 10 bases separating them. The CDR3 runs 13 residues. The CDR3 loop reads CASSSGIGSPLHF. The CDR3, as DNA: TGTGCCAGCAGTTCGGGGATAGGTTCACCCCTCCACTTT.